Listed below are T cell receptor beta chains from one sample, sequenced in a study of T-cell reconstitution after alpha-beta-depleted transplantation in children. MiXCR, run by TCRdb on the PCR reads, gives a single entry per CDR3 protein. The data contain some 840,000 distinct CDR3 sequences, 16% of them singletons. The sequencing used PBMCs, mostly from graft donor cells, collected 360 days after TCRalphabeta/CD19-depleted stem cell transplant. Receptors originate from a male patient younger than 18 who had a stem cell transplant for acute lymphoblastic leukemia, so the T cells may come from the graft donor. Each CDR3 is given with its conserved first and last residue. Each record gives: CDR3 protein, CDR3 DNA, V gene, clone size, D gene, J gene. D genes are given only for firm matches. Not all rows give a size; the values are once, few, many and, for expanded clones, a class.

CSAEIAGGVFAQYF	TGCAGTGCAGAGATAGCGGGAGGGGTCTTTGCGCAGTATTTT	TRBV20-1	-	TRBD2	TRBJ2-3
CASSFSGRGALNQTQYF	TGCGCCAGCAGCTTCAGCGGGAGGGGGGCCCTCAACCAGACCCAGTACTTC	TRBV5-1	few	TRBD2	TRBJ2-5
CASSRTGTGYEQYF	TGCGCCAGCAGCAGAACCGGGACAGGGTACGAGCAGTACTTC	TRBV5-1	-	TRBD1	TRBJ2-7
CAHGGLLGNFNEQFF	TGTGCCCATGGAGGTCTGTTAGGGAATTTCAATGAGCAGTTCTTC	TRBV30	few	-	TRBJ2-1
CASSLAQGVSYEQYF	TGTGCCAGCAGTTTAGCCCAGGGGGTATCCTACGAGCAGTACTTC	TRBV12-3/TRBV12-4	few	TRBD1	TRBJ2-7
CASSPHRGDSNQPQHF	TGTGCCAGCAGTCCGCATAGGGGGGATAGCAATCAGCCCCAGCATTTT	TRBV27	-	-	TRBJ1-5
CASSSLDLSTQYF	TGTGCCAGCAGCTCATTGGACCTATCTACGCAGTATTTT	TRBV11-2	-	-	TRBJ2-3
CASSVAPGVMETQYF	TGTGCCAGCAGCGTAGCTCCAGGGGTTATGGAGACCCAGTACTTC	TRBV9	few	-	TRBJ2-5
CASSSTGIVQPQHF	TGTGCCAGCAGCTCAACAGGGATAGTTCAGCCCCAGCATTTT	TRBV7-9	few	-	TRBJ1-5
CASSQEQLSRTAANEQFF	TGCGCCAGCAGCCAAGAACAGTTAAGTCGGACTGCCGCCAATGAGCAGTTCTTC	TRBV4-1	few	-	TRBJ2-1
CSASSGMCAGELFF	TGCAGTGCTTCAAGCGGGATGTGCGCCGGGGAGCTGTTTTTT	TRBV20-1	-	TRBD2	TRBJ2-2
CASSYAADLNTEAFF	TGTGCCAGCAGTTACGCGGCAGACCTAAACACTGAAGCTTTCTTT	TRBV6-5	-	-	TRBJ1-1
CASRTGLYYGYTF	TGCGCCAGCAGAACGGGTTTATACTATGGCTACACCTTC	TRBV5-1	-	-	TRBJ1-2
CASSVAGPQDYEQYF	TGTGCCAGCAGCGTAGCTGGGCCCCAAGACTACGAGCAGTACTTC	TRBV9	-	-	TRBJ2-7
CASSLETSGF	TGTGCCAGCAGCTTAGAGACTAGCGGCTTC	TRBV7-9	few	TRBD2	TRBJ2-7
CASSLEGQAYEQYF	TGCGCCAGCAGCTTGGAGGGACAGGCCTACGAGCAGTACTTC	TRBV5-1	many	TRBD1	TRBJ2-7
CASSLVTVSYNEQFF	TGTGCCAGCAGCTTAGTTACAGTCTCCTACAATGAGCAGTTCTTC	TRBV7-8	-	-	TRBJ2-1
CASSVPGLVSNEQFF	TGTGCCAGCAGCGTTCCGGGACTAGTAAGTAATGAGCAGTTCTTC	TRBV9	many	TRBD2	TRBJ2-1
CASSHDRLGGLGNTIYF	TGTGCCAGCAGCCACGACCGTTTAGGGGGGCTCGGAAACACCATATATTTT	TRBV3-1	few	-	TRBJ1-3
CSAQGLAVSYEQYF	TGCAGTGCCCAGGGACTAGCGGTTTCCTACGAGCAGTACTTC	TRBV20-1	-	TRBD2	TRBJ2-7
CASSTDGYSNQPQHF	TGCGCCAGCAGCACGGACGGCTATAGCAATCAGCCCCAGCATTTT	TRBV5-1	-	-	TRBJ1-5
CASSFGRQNEQFF	TGTGCCAGCAGTTTTGGACGACAGAATGAGCAGTTCTTC	TRBV12-3/TRBV12-4	-	-	TRBJ2-1
CASSLVIGDNFRALSYNEQFF	TGTGCCAGCAGCTTAGTGATTGGGGATAATTTCAGGGCGTTGTCCTACAATGAGCAGTTCTTC	TRBV11-2	few	-	TRBJ2-1
CASRRALDLAYNEQFF	TGTGCCAGCAGGCGGGCCCTAGATCTAGCCTACAATGAGCAGTTCTTC	TRBV5-5	-	-	TRBJ2-1
CATSDRHSGKKYF	TGTGCCACCAGTGATCGACATAGCGGGAAGAAGTACTTC	TRBV24-1	-	TRBD2	TRBJ2-7
CAWSESSYNEQFF	TGTGCCTGGAGCGAATCTTCATACAATGAGCAGTTCTTC	TRBV30	few	-	TRBJ2-1
CASSFPGYTDTQYF	TGCGCCAGCAGTTTCCCTGGATACACAGATACGCAGTATTTT	TRBV10-2	-	-	TRBJ2-3
CATSDSGQGTYNEQFF	TGTGCCACCAGTGATTCGGGACAGGGAACATACAATGAGCAGTTCTTC	TRBV24-1	-	TRBD1	TRBJ2-1
CATSRGGLAGSNEQFF	TGTGCCACCAGCAGGGGGGGACTAGCGGGCTCCAATGAGCAGTTCTTC	TRBV15	-	TRBD2	TRBJ2-1
CASSLDPGPYNEQFF	TGTGCCAGCAGCTTGGACCCCGGCCCTTACAATGAGCAGTTCTTC	TRBV7-3	few	-	TRBJ2-1
CASSLPISNEQFF	TGTGCCAGCAGCTTACCAATCTCTAATGAGCAGTTCTTC	TRBV7-8	-	-	TRBJ2-1
CASSQSRSKQFF	TGTGCCAGCAGCCAATCGAGAAGCAAGCAGTTCTTC	TRBV3-1	few	-	TRBJ2-1
CASSLQGQSYLRGNTIYF	TGCGCCAGCAGCTTGCAGGGACAGAGCTATTTAAGGGGAAACACCATATATTTT	TRBV5-1	few	TRBD1	TRBJ1-3
CASSSRGLASEQYF	TGTGCCAGCAGTTCCCGGGGACTAGCTAGCGAGCAGTACTTC	TRBV27	few	TRBD2	TRBJ2-7
CASSLGFGLAGANEQFF	TGCGCCAGCAGCTTAGGGTTTGGGCTAGCGGGGGCGAATGAGCAGTTCTTC	TRBV5-1	few	TRBD2	TRBJ2-1
CASSLSTGLAGGLQETQYF	TGTGCCAGCAGCCTCTCGACGGGACTAGCGGGAGGCCTACAAGAGACCCAGTACTTC	TRBV4-2	-	TRBD2	TRBJ2-5
CASKTLLYQETQYF	TGTGCCAGCAAGACCCTCCTCTACCAAGAGACCCAGTACTTC	TRBV27	-	-	TRBJ2-5
CASSQDLGLGDEKLFF	TGTGCCAGCAGCCAAGATCTGGGGCTAGGGGATGAAAAACTGTTTTTT	TRBV3-1	few	-	TRBJ1-4
CASRPIAGGSYNEQFF	TGTGCCAGCAGACCCATAGCGGGAGGTTCCTACAATGAGCAGTTCTTC	TRBV12-3/TRBV12-4	-	TRBD2	TRBJ2-1
CASGDRRDRRIAQHF	TGTGCCAGTGGGGACCGACGGGACAGGAGGATCGCCCAGCATTTT	TRBV6-5	-	TRBD1	TRBJ1-5
CASRWGQGYEQYF	TGTGCCAGCAGATGGGGACAGGGTTACGAGCAGTACTTC	TRBV6-1	-	TRBD1	TRBJ2-7
CASSWGSTGGYEQYF	TGCGCCAGCAGCTGGGGTTCAACAGGGGGCTACGAGCAGTACTTC	TRBV5-1	-	TRBD1	TRBJ2-7
CASSRGLQLYEQYF	TGCGCCAGCAGCAGGGGGCTTCAGCTTTACGAGCAGTACTTC	TRBV4-1	few	TRBD1	TRBJ2-7
CASRRLGQGFEQYF	TGTGCCAGCAGGAGGCTTGGACAGGGCTTCGAGCAGTACTTC	TRBV7-8	-	TRBD1	TRBJ2-7
CASSQSSGGGTGANVLTF	TGTGCCAGCAGCCAAAGCTCGGGGGGCGGCACCGGGGCCAACGTCCTGACTTTC	TRBV14	-	-	TRBJ2-6
CASSMTVSGNTIYF	TGTGCCAGCAGCATGACAGTCTCTGGAAACACCATATATTTT	TRBV12-3/TRBV12-4	many	-	TRBJ1-3
CSAPPGVGETQYF	TGCAGTGCCCCCCCGGGGGTCGGGGAGACCCAGTACTTC	TRBV20-1	-	-	TRBJ2-5